The 17 T cell receptor beta chains below were found in one sample sequenced in a study of T-cell reconstitution after alpha-beta-depleted transplantation in children. Researchers prepared the TCRbeta library using unique molecular identifiers, the study reports. MiXCR was run by TCRdb on the PCR reads, yielding one entry per CDR3 protein. This sample has roughly 82,000 distinct CDR3 sequences, with 13% to 15% found just once. The sample here was PBMCs, mostly from graft donor cells, taken 180 days after TCRalphabeta/CD19-depleted stem cell transplant. These receptors came from a male patient between 2 and 10 years old who had a stem cell transplant for acute lymphoblastic leukemia, so the T cells may come from the graft donor.

The chain links TRBV10-3 to TRBJ1-2, with D perhaps TRBD1 (6 bases). Trimming pared 5 bases from V and 2 bases from J, leaving 12 bases between. Germline assignment: CDR1 ENHRY and CDR2 SYGVKD. CDR3 length equals 14 residues. The CDR3 DNA reads as TGTGCCATCAGTCCGGGACACAGGAACTATGGCTACACCTTC. As protein: CAISPGHRNYGYTF.

This clonotype was detected only a few times. The chain recombines TRBV11-1 with TRBJ2-7; D may be TRBD1 (6 bases). The germline gives CDR1 SGHAT, CDR2 FQDESV (reference sequence). The CDR3 contains 14 residues. Between the trimmed V and J ends, which lost 8 bases and 1 base, there was a span of 15 bases. The CDR3 DNA is TGTGCCAGCGCCAGACAGGCAAGGTCCTACGAGCAGTACTTC. It codes for CASARQARSYEQYF.

The chain uses TRBV6-1 and TRBJ2-7, with D perhaps TRBD1 (6 bases). CDR3 size: 13 residues. Trimming cost V 7 bases and J 0 bases, with 10 bases left between them. CDR1 and CDR2 from the germline V gene are MNHNS and SASEGT. The CDR3 nucleotides read TGTGCCAGCAAGAGGGGGAGCTCCTACGAGCAGTACTTC. This codes for CASKRGSSYEQYF.

This clonotype was seen more than once but under ten times. The chain carries TRBV24-1 and TRBJ2-2; D possibly corresponds to TRBD1 (5 bases). This CDR3 spans 16 amino acids. Germline V CDR1 and CDR2: KGHDR, SFDVKD. Trimming left V 0 bases short and J 0 bases short, with 7 bases between. The CDR3 loop reads CATSDLARANTGELFF. In DNA, the CDR3 is TGTGCCACCAGTGATTTGGCCAGGGCGAACACCGGGGAGCTGTTTTTT.

The chain carries TRBV6-6 and TRBJ2-6; no firm D call. This CDR3 comprises 13 residues. V dropped 5 bases and J dropped 2 bases, with 4 bases sitting between them. Germline V gives CDR1 MNHNY, CDR2 SVGAGI (reference sequence). The CDR3 DNA reads TGTGCCAGCAGTCTCCCTGGGGCCAACGTCCTGACTTTC. Its protein product is CASSLPGANVLTF.

This clonotype was seen a few times. The V gene is TRBV7-2, the J gene TRBJ1-5, with unresolved D. The CDR3 has 15 residues. The V gene lost 1 base and the J gene lost 7 bases, with 14 bases spanning the gap. The germline gives CDR1 SGHTA, CDR2 FQGNSA. The CDR3 nucleotides are TGTGCCAGCAGCTTAGGGCACGGGGAAGGGCAGCCCCAGCATTTT. Its translation: CASSLGHGEGQPQHF.

J is TRBJ1-2 and V is TRBV20-1, with 7 bases lining up with TRBD1. Germline lookup yields CDR1 DFQATT and CDR2 SNEGSKA (reference sequence). Trimming removed 5 bases from V and 4 bases from J; junction bases left unmatched: 1. This CDR3 contains 11 residues. The CDR3 bases are TGCAGTGCTGGGACAGCCTATGGCTACACCTTC. This encodes CSAGTAYGYTF.

This clonotype was seen at least ten times. The gene calls are TRBV10-3 and TRBJ2-5; the match to TRBD2 covers 7 bases. Trimming removed 9 bases from V and 2 bases from J; junction bases left unmatched: 3. There are 12 residues in the CDR3. Germline V lookup: CDR1 ENHRY, CDR2 SYGVKD. The DNA of the CDR3 is TGTGCCATAGGGCGGGGGCAAGAGACCCAGTACTTC. This sequence encodes CAIGRGQETQYF.

This sequence joins TRBV12-3 or TRBV12-4 and TRBJ2-5; a weak D match, TRBD2 (5 bases). Trimming took 4 bases from V and 1 from J, leaving 19 bases between them. The CDR3 is 17 amino acids. DNA of the CDR3: TGTGCCAGCAGTTCCAAACACAGCTCGGGATTCCAAGAGACCCAGTACTTC. Translating gives CASSSKHSSGFQETQYF.

The J gene is TRBJ2-7, the V gene TRBV28; perhaps TRBD2 as D (5 bases). Germline V CDR1 and CDR2: MDHEN, SYDVKM. The CDR3 loop spans 13 amino acids. The germline V and J ends were trimmed by 0 bases and 5 bases, with 8 bases remaining between them. The CDR3 DNA reads as TGTGCCAGCAGTTTATGGCTCGGGAACGAGCAGTACTTC. Its protein product is CASSLWLGNEQYF.

Comments on this clonotype: The junction shows a germline mismatch at one end, possibly a read error. The CDR3 reads CASSFRDSANGGYPF. DNA for the CDR3: TGTGCCAGCAGTTTCCGGGACAGCGCTAACGGTGGCTACCCCTTC. The genes are TRBV28 and TRBJ1-2; 7 bases are a match to TRBD1. Germline lookup yields CDR1 MDHEN and CDR2 SYDVKM. The CDR3 length is 15 residues.

This clonotype was seen a handful of times. The rearrangement links TRBV9 to TRBJ2-1; D perhaps matches TRBD1 (5 bases). V lost 0 bases and J lost 2, with 9 bases in between. CDR1 and CDR2 from the germline V gene are SGDLS and YYNGEE. The CDR3 has 15 residues. The DNA of the CDR3 is TGTGCCAGCAGCGTAGACCAGGGCACCTACAATGAGCAGTTCTTC. Protein sequence: CASSVDQGTYNEQFF.

This clonotype was counted ten times or more. The chain couples TRBV7-4 to TRBJ2-6; D gene unclear. CDR1 SGHVT and CDR2 SQSDAQ come from the germline V gene. The CDR3 is made up of 12 amino acids. The CDR3: CETDSGANVLTF. CDR3 DNA: TGTGAGACGGACTCTGGGGCCAACGTCCTGACTTTC.

This clonotype was seen more than once but under ten times. The genes are TRBV20-1 and TRBJ2-7; D unresolved. CDR3 length: 15 residues. Germline V gives CDR1 DFQATT, CDR2 SNEGSKA (reference sequence). Trimming stripped 5 bases from V and 0 bases from J, with 17 bases between. The CDR3 nucleotides are TGCAGTGCTCCAGACCGACTTGCAAGCTCCTACGAGCAGTACTTC. Translation gives CSAPDRLASSYEQYF.

The chain carries TRBV24-1 and TRBJ2-3, with 7 bases aligning to TRBD1. V dropped 4 bases and J dropped 4; count of bases not matched to a gene: 10. The CDR3 is 16 residues long. Germline V gene data show CDR1 as KGHDR and CDR2 as SFDVKD. The CDR3 DNA is TGTGCCACCAGTGACCTCCAGGGGGAAAAGGCAGATACGCAGTATTTT. It encodes CATSDLQGEKADTQYF.

The DNA of the CDR3 is TGTGCCAGCAGCGGGACCGGGACACCTCTGGGCTATGGCTACACCTTC. Translated, it gives CASSGTGTPLGYGYTF. The chain joins TRBV5-5 to TRBJ1-2; TRBD1 is a possible D gene (6 bases). The germline V gene has CDR1 SGHKS and CDR2 YYEKEE (reference sequence). V dropped 4 bases and J dropped 4 bases, with 20 bases sitting between them. CDR3 length equals 16 residues. Variable domain in full (rest from reference TRBV5-5 and TRBJ1-2): DAGVTQSPTHLIKTRGQQVTLRCSPISGHKSVSWYQQVLGQGPQFIFQYYEKEERGRGNFPDRFSARQFPNYSSELNVNALLLGDSALYLCASSGTGTPLGYGYTFGSGTRLTVV.

This clonotype was counted a few times. The genes are TRBV10-2 and TRBJ2-7, with TRBD1 as a possible D gene (6 bases). The germline V gene encodes CDR1 WSHSY and CDR2 SAAADI. The CDR3 runs to 15 residues. Trimming cost V 8 bases and J 0 bases, with 17 bases left between them. The CDR3 region has the DNA TGCGCCAGCCGCCAGGGACATCAAAACTCCTACGAGCAGTACTTC. Amino acid sequence: CASRQGHQNSYEQYF.